This TCR beta chain was documented in a study of T-cell reconstitution after alpha-beta-depleted transplantation in children (dated by TCRdb to the mid-2010s). Notes on the research overall: Using TCR repertoire profiling, the study followed T-cell immune reconstitution in a quantitative way in children after TCRalphabeta/CD19-depleted allogeneic hematopoietic cell transplantation. Study-wide findings and limitations: Apparently early alphabetaT-cell count recovery about two months after transplant reportedly relied on only several hundred rapidly expanded clones derived from non-depleted graft cells. Hyperexpanded clone frequencies declined over subsequent months; after one year, T-cell counts and TCRbeta diversity were mostly attributed to newly produced T cells. In some patients, the high TCRbeta diversity seen at day 60 was put down to recipient T cells and intrathymic progenitors that had survived conditioning.

Library preparation used PCR. The instrument was an Illumina HiSeq 2500. Molecular barcoding was employed in the preparation of TCR libraries, with unique molecular identifiers being used to normalize TCRbeta repertoire quantification. TCRdb ran its own pipeline on the public reads, namely fastp trimming at Q25 and MiXCR clone calling, and kept in-frame beta chains. When rows share a CDR3 protein, they turn into one entry using the most common DNA and genes. The sample records hundreds of thousands of distinct CDR3 sequences, roughly 11% of which are singletons. The top ten clones comprise approximately 28% of the sample. Ten or more counts support this clonotype. Its recognized antigen is unknown. Within one base of it there is no much larger clone, and no base qualities were kept. This specimen's treatment or condition label, per the study, means: allogeneic hematopoietic cell transplantation with graft depleted of TCRalphabeta T cells and CD19 B cells. The children who served as transplant recipients had been given grafts of TCRalphabeta/CD19-depleted allogeneic hematopoietic cells.

The germline V gene encodes CDR1 DFQATT and CDR2 SNEGSKA (reference sequence). Clipping removes 0 bases from V and 5 bases from J, with 10 as the unmatched junction base count. The cysteine opens and the phenylalanine closes a CDR3 of 16 amino acids. The read is trimmed to its CDR3 DNA, 48 bases read in frame from base 1. The receptor was isolated from a child less than two years old with acute myeloid leukemia, due to receive a stem cell transplant. In this chain, TRBV20-1 is recombined with TRBJ2-3, and TRBD2 matches 8 of the central bases. Source: PBMCs, taken before TCRalphabeta/CD19-depleted stem cell transplant. CDR3 protein: CSARDSSGGPVDTQYF. Read as DNA, the sequence is TGCAGTGCTAGAGATTCATCGGGAGGGCCGGTAGATACGCAGTATTTT.